This TCR beta chain was found in a study of shared clonotypes between healthy human individuals. Germline assignment: CDR1 MGHRA and CDR2 YSYEKL. Deletions cut 1 base from V and 0 bases from J, with 9 bases between. The CDR3 extends over 15 amino acids. For this clone: Its target is unknown.

The investigators split CD4+ cells into a CD45RA+ naive subset and a CD45RA-negative memory subset. In the original workflow: Junction-only immunoSEQ sequences carried no quality scores, so filtering differed. Data came from immunoSEQ multiplex PCR; TCRdb stores just in-frame clones and leaves some out. V, J and clone size were drawn from that table, and D and trimming were deduced from the DNA. The data hold about 2.4 million clones, with 90% to 95% observed a single time. Study observations and caveats: How much donors shared clonotypes was expected to be affected by sequencing depth. A handful of donors showed sharing of about 5.5% of naive CD4 clonotypes.

This clonotype originated in a man younger than 30 in good health. This chain joins TRBV4-1 and TRBJ2-5; D might be TRBD2 (5 bases). The sample consisted of naive CD4+ T cells sorted from blood. Subset reported: CD45RA+ positively selected. CDR3: CASSQVGLNQETQYF. CDR3 DNA: TGCGCCAGCAGCCAAGTCGGACTTAACCAAGAGACCCAGTACTTC.